The T cell receptor beta chain under discussion was sequenced for a study of T-cell reconstitution after alpha-beta-depleted transplantation in children. The V gene's germline CDR1 is SGHDT and CDR2 YYEEEE. The CDR3 spans 16 residues. V trimming: 3 bases; J trimming: 3 bases; junction bases outside the gene matches: 9. Notes on the study in general: A year post-transplant, T-cell counts and diversity derived mostly from newly produced T cells. Surviving recipient T cells and thymic progenitors underlay high day-60 TCRbeta diversity in some patients. At around two months after transplant, the alpha-beta T cells were reportedly derived from several hundred expanded clones that came from non-depleted graft cells.

With respect to this clonotype: Its target is not known.

Preparation of the TCRbeta library involved a method that used unique molecular identifiers. One entry per CDR3 protein results from TCRdb running MiXCR on the PCR reads. The data show some 600,000 distinct CDR3 sequences, roughly 13% seen once. The chain employs TRBV5-6 and TRBJ2-1; TRBD1 aligns across 7 bases. The source is a male patient aged 10-17 years who had a stem cell transplant for acute myeloid leukemia, so the T cells may come from the graft donor. This specimen was PBMCs, mostly from graft donor cells, taken 360 days after TCRalphabeta/CD19-depleted stem cell transplant. The CDR3 region is CASSSLNWDSYNEQFF. The CDR3 DNA reads TGTGCCAGCAGCTCCCTGAATTGGGACAGCTACAATGAGCAGTTCTTC.